One sample yielded the 24 T cell receptor beta chains listed below, sequenced in a study of radiation and T cells in renal cell carcinoma. Time point reported: blood 2 weeks post-SBRT. Treatment described: 15 Gy SBRT to primary tumor, nephrectomy 4 weeks later. Clones were read by immunoSEQ multiplex PCR, and TCRdb kept only the in-frame ones, dropping some. This table holds 100,000 to 150,000 clones, around 82% found once. The sample was blood, taken from a patient whose treatment included radiotherapy and nephrectomy. The receptors were gathered from a middle-aged man with renal cell carcinoma.

The rearrangement joins TRBV30 to TRBJ1-1; D gene ambiguous. The CDR3 runs to 13 residues. The V end lost 0 bases, the J end lost 6 bases, and 11 bases lay between the germline ends. Germline assignment: CDR1 GTSNPN and CDR2 SVGIG (reference sequence). The CDR3 DNA reads as TGTGCCTGGAGTGTGGAGGGTGGGTCTGAAGCTTTCTTT. Protein sequence: CAWSVEGGSEAFF.

V usage is TRBV14 and J usage is TRBJ2-5, with 9 bases fitting TRBD1. This CDR3 has 15 residues. V lost 3 bases, J lost 5 bases, and 7 bases stayed unmatched. Germline V gene lookup returns CDR1 SGHDN and CDR2 FVKESK. This CDR3 is CASSQWTGEMETQYF. The CDR3 bases are TGTGCCAGCAGCCAGTGGACAGGGGAGATGGAGACCCAGTACTTC.

The CDR3 bases are TGTGCTAGTGGTTTGGTACGGACAGGGGTGGATACGCAGTATTTT. It specifies CASGLVRTGVDTQYF. The chain employs TRBV12-5 and TRBJ2-3; 9 bases agree with TRBD1. CDR3 size: 15 residues. The V and J ends lost 0 bases and 6 bases, in that order; junction bases with no gene match: 4. Looked up from germline, CDR1 is LGHNT and CDR2 is FRNRAP. Full variable domain (outside the CDR3, taken from reference TRBV12-5 and TRBJ2-3): DARVTQTPRHKVTEMGQEVTMRCQPILGHNTVFWYRQTMMQGLELLAYFRNRAPLDDSGMPKDRFSAEMPDATLATLKIQPSEPRDSAVYFCASGLVRTGVDTQYFGPGTRLTVL.

This clone appeared a single time. The rearrangement uses TRBV18 and TRBJ1-1; TRBD1 aligns across 12 bases. The CDR3 is 18 residues long. Germline assignment: CDR1 KGHSH and CDR2 LQKENI. V was clipped by 2 bases and J by 5 bases; unmatched bases: 12. Here the CDR3 DNA reads TGTGCCAGCTCACCAAAACAATCCGGGACAGGGGGCAGGACTGAAGCTTTCTTT. It specifies CASSPKQSGTGGRTEAFF. Using reference TRBV18 and TRBJ1-1 for the parts outside the CDR3, the full variable domain is NAGVMQNPRHLVRRRGQEARLRCSPMKGHSHVYWYRQLPEEGLKFMVYLQKENIIDESGMPKERFSAEFPKEGPSILRIQQVVRGDSAAYFCASSPKQSGTGGRTEAFFGQGTRLTVV.

As DNA, the CDR3 is TGCGCCAGCAGCAAAGGACAGGGGGCAACTGAAGCTTTCTTT. Its protein is CASSKGQGATEAFF. This sequence joins TRBV5-1 and TRBJ1-1, with 11 bases lining up with TRBD1. Germline V CDR1 and CDR2: SGHRS, YFSETQ. V lost 4 bases and J lost 5; bases outside the gene matches: 4. The CDR3 runs to 14 residues.

The chain has TRBV9 and TRBJ1-1; 7 bases agree with TRBD1. CDR1 is SGDLS and CDR2 is YYNGEE in the germline V gene. This CDR3 is 14 amino acids long. V lost 3 bases to trimming and J lost 4 bases; unmatched junction nucleotides: 6. CDR3: CASSGGGVGTEAFF. The CDR3 DNA sequence: TGTGCCAGCAGCGGAGGGGGCGTCGGCACTGAAGCTTTCTTT.

CDR3 bases: TGTGCCAGCAGTATCACAGGGAGCGATGAGCAGTTCTTC. This translates into CASSITGSDEQFF. The chain couples TRBV5-4 to TRBJ2-1, with a possible D match to TRBD1 (6 bases). Between the trimmed V and J ends, which lost 5 bases and 8 bases, there was a span of 14 bases. From germline, CDR1 is SGHNT and CDR2 YYREEE (reference sequence). The CDR3 is 13 residues long. The full variable domain, in which reference TRBV5-4 and TRBJ2-1 provide the parts outside the CDR3, is ETGVTQSPTHLIKTRGQQVTLRCSSQSGHNTVSWYQQALGQGPQFIFQYYREEENGRGNFPPRFSGLQFPNYSSELNVNALELDDSALYLCASSITGSDEQFFGPGTRLTVL.

The chain is built from TRBV18 and TRBJ2-3; the match to TRBD1 covers 7 bases. The CDR3 loop spans 19 amino acids. V lost 0 bases and J lost 2; bases outside the gene matches: 14. Germline CDR1 KGHSH, CDR2 LQKENI. The CDR3 loop is CASSPPSPPGGRDTDTQYF. The CDR3 DNA reads as TGTGCCAGCTCACCACCCAGCCCCCCAGGGGGTCGCGACACAGATACGCAGTATTTT. Drawing the rest from reference TRBV18 and TRBJ2-3, the complete variable domain is NAGVMQNPRHLVRRRGQEARLRCSPMKGHSHVYWYRQLPEEGLKFMVYLQKENIIDESGMPKERFSAEFPKEGPSILRIQQVVRGDSAAYFCASSPPSPPGGRDTDTQYFGPGTRLTVL.

The V and J genes are TRBV6-5 and TRBJ2-7; 7 bases are a match to TRBD2. Germline values: CDR1 MNHEY, CDR2 SVGAGI. CDR3 length: 13 amino acids. Trimming cost V 2 bases and J 4 bases; bases outside gene matches: 2. CDR3: CASSYLAAYEQYF. The CDR3 nucleotides are TGTGCCAGCAGTTACCTAGCGGCTTACGAGCAGTACTTC.

The chain recombines TRBV6-5 with TRBJ1-4; TRBD1 matches at 9 bases. CDR1 and CDR2 from the germline V gene are MNHEY and SVGAGI. Losses at the gene ends were 3 bases for V and 8 bases for J; bases not matched to a gene: 4. The CDR3 is made up of 14 amino acids. Here the CDR3 reads CASSYTGGREKLFF. DNA of the CDR3: TGTGCCAGCAGTTATACAGGGGGCAGGGAAAAACTGTTTTTT.

The J gene is TRBJ1-2, the V gene TRBV5-1; D call uncertain. In germline, CDR1 is SGHRS, CDR2 YFSETQ. Trimming removed 4 bases from V and 6 bases from J, with 13 bases in between. This CDR3 comprises 13 residues. The CDR3 sequence: CASSRAGKDGYTF. Here the CDR3 DNA reads TGCGCCAGCAGCCGGGCTGGGAAGGATGGCTACACCTTC.

The rearrangement uses TRBV18 and TRBJ1-1, with 11 bases aligning to TRBD1. Unmatched junction bases numbered 11, after V lost 3 bases and J lost 5 bases. CDR3 length: 17 residues. The germline CDR1 and CDR2 sequences are KGHSH and LQKENI. In DNA, the CDR3 is TGTGCCAGCTCACCGGGCCGAATGGGGACAGGGGGGACTGAAGCTTTCTTT. Its translation: CASSPGRMGTGGTEAFF.

The chain employs TRBV30 and TRBJ2-3, with 8 bases that match TRBD2. Trimming removed 2 bases from V and 1 base from J; junction bases left unmatched: 5. CDR3 length: 15 amino acids. Germline values: CDR1 GTSNPN, CDR2 SVGIG (reference sequence). The CDR3: CAWSSLGLGTDTQYF. CDR3 coding DNA: TGTGCCTGGAGTTCCTTGGGACTAGGCACAGATACGCAGTATTTT.

This chain's CDR3 is CASSQDPSGHKGGDEQFF. DNA for the CDR3: TGTGCCAGCAGCCAAGATCCCTCGGGACATAAGGGCGGGGATGAGCAGTTCTTC. The chain links TRBV4-2 to TRBJ2-1, with D perhaps TRBD1 or TRBD2 (6 bases each). This CDR3 comprises 18 residues. CDR1 LGHNA and CDR2 YNFKEQ come from the germline V gene. V shed 0 bases and J shed 8 bases, with 23 bases lying between them.

The V gene is TRBV30, the J gene TRBJ2-7; D not resolved. CDR1 GTSNPN and CDR2 SVGIG come from the germline V gene (reference sequence). The length of the CDR3 is 12 residues. V shed 4 bases and J shed 6 bases, with 13 bases lying between them. CDR3 nucleotides: TGTGCCTGGACCCAAAGCAACTGCGAGCAGTACTTC. It translates to CAWTQSNCEQYF.

V gene TRBV2 combines with J gene TRBJ2-7; D not certain. V gave up 5 bases and J gave up 3 bases, with 8 bases separating them. CDR3 size: 12 residues. The germline V gene has CDR1 SNHLY and CDR2 FYNNEI. CDR3 coding DNA: TGTGCCAGCAGTTCACAGAGCTACGAGCAGTACTTC. Protein product: CASSSQSYEQYF. The full variable domain, rest sourced from reference TRBV2 and TRBJ2-7, is EPEVTQTPSHQVTQMGQEVILRCVPISNHLYFYWYRQILGQKVEFLVSFYNNEISEKSEIFDDQFSVERPDGSNFTLKIRSTKLEDSAMYFCASSSQSYEQYFGPGTRLTVT.

V gene TRBV5-5 combines with J gene TRBJ1-1; the D gene is possibly TRBD1 (5 bases). With 4 bases removed from V and 10 bases from J, the gap between germline ends came to 17 bases. CDR1 is SGHKS and CDR2 is YYEKEE in the germline V gene (reference sequence). The CDR3 is 13 amino acids. The CDR3 loop is CASSHDGTGLAFF. The CDR3 coding sequence is TGTGCCAGCAGCCATGATGGGACGGGGCTAGCTTTCTTT.

The V call is TRBV18, the J call TRBJ2-5, with D tentatively TRBD2 (6 bases). CDR3 length: 13 residues. Trimming removed 2 bases from V and 5 bases from J, with 9 bases in between. Germline V CDR1 and CDR2: KGHSH, LQKENI. This CDR3 is CASSPGGWETQYF. The DNA for the CDR3 is TGTGCCAGCTCACCAGGAGGGTGGGAGACCCAGTACTTC.

The chain uses TRBV7-9 and TRBJ1-3; 9 nucleotides align to TRBD1. Trimming removed 5 bases from V and 2 bases from J; junction bases left unmatched: 4. This CDR3 spans 15 amino acids. From germline, CDR1 is SEHNR and CDR2 FQNEAQ (reference sequence). The CDR3: CASSEDRGAGNTIYF. The CDR3 DNA is TGTGCCAGCAGCGAGGACAGGGGAGCTGGAAACACCATATATTTT.

The chain combines TRBV19 with TRBJ1-2, with 9 bases identical to TRBD1. Germline assignment: CDR1 LNHDA and CDR2 SQIVND (reference sequence). J gave up 4 bases and V 3 bases, and 15 bases lay outside the gene matches. CDR3 length: 18 residues. The CDR3 nucleotides are TGTGCCAGTAGTATGGACCCGGGACAGGGACACGAAACCTATGGCTACACCTTC. Amino acids: CASSMDPGQGHETYGYTF.

V usage is TRBV5-1 and J usage is TRBJ2-5, with unresolved D. This CDR3 is built from 12 residues. Germline V gives CDR1 SGHRS, CDR2 YFSETQ. Trimming took off 4 bases at V and 1 base at J, with 5 bases between the two ends. The CDR3 loop reads CASSDFQETQYF. CDR3 in DNA: TGCGCCAGCAGCGACTTCCAAGAGACCCAGTACTTC. Drawing the rest from reference TRBV5-1 and TRBJ2-5, the complete variable domain is KAGVTQTPRYLIKTRGQQVTLSCSPISGHRSVSWYQQTPGQGLQFLFEYFSETQRNKGNFPGRFSGRQFSNSRSEMNVSTLELGDSALYLCASSDFQETQYFGPGTRLLVL.

V gene TRBV18 combines with J gene TRBJ1-4, with 7 positions matching TRBD1. The CDR3 contains 15 residues. V dropped 6 bases and J dropped 8; count of bases not matched to a gene: 12. From germline, CDR1 is KGHSH and CDR2 LQKENI. CDR3: CASSLTGNSREKLFF. CDR3 bases: TGTGCCAGCTCGCTGACAGGGAATAGTCGGGAAAAACTGTTTTTT.

This clone was seen only a few times. This chain links TRBV7-2 with TRBJ1-6, with D uncertain. There are 14 residues in the CDR3. Germline lookup yields CDR1 SGHTA and CDR2 FQGNSA. The ends were cut back, 3 bases at V and 6 bases at J, with 9 bases in the middle. The CDR3 sequence is CASSFRSRNSPLHF. The CDR3, as DNA: TGTGCCAGCAGCTTCCGATCGCGTAATTCACCCCTCCACTTT.

The chain joins TRBV27 to TRBJ1-2; a possible D gene is TRBD1 (6 bases). Germline CDR1 and CDR2: MNHEY and SMNVEV (reference sequence). V was clipped by 6 bases and J by 4 bases, with 9 bases between them. The length of the CDR3 is 12 residues. CDR3 bases: TGTGCCAGCAGGACAGGAGGCTATGGCTACACCTTC. Its translation is CASRTGGYGYTF.